The sequence of this T cell receptor beta chain was determined in a study of cytomegalovirus exposure and HLA in healthy donors. Whole-study findings and limits: In vitro checks showed that a few CMV-associated chains really do target CMV antigens.

Turning to this clone: Its specificity is unknown.

PCR was performed using 60 Vbeta and 13 Jbeta primers. TCRdb's table, derived via immunoSEQ multiplex PCR, lists solely in-frame clones and lacks some. This sample contains about 170,000 clones. Trimming removed 5 bases from V and 4 bases from J; junction bases left unmatched: 8. CDR3 length equals 15 residues. Germline lookup yields CDR1 SEHNR and CDR2 FQNEAQ (reference sequence). This clonotype originated in a woman aged 60-75 years in good health and CMV-seronegative. Input material: PBMCs. This chain links TRBV7-9 with TRBJ1-2; 9 bases fit TRBD1. CDR3 sequence (DNA): TGTGCCAGCAGCCCAGGAGGACAGGGGATCTATGGCTACACCTTC. The encoded protein is CASSPGGQGIYGYTF.